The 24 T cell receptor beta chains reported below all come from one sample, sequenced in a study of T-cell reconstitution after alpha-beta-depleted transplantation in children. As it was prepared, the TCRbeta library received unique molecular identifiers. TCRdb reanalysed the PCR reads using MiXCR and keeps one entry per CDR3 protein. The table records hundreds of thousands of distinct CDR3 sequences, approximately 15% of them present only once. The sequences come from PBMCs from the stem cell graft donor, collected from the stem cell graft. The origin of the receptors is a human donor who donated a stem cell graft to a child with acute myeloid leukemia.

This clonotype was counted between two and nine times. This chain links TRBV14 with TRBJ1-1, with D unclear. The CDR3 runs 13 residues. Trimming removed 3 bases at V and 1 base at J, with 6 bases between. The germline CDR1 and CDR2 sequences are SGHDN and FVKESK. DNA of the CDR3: TGTGCCAGCAGCCAGGGTTGGAACACTGAAGCTTTCTTT. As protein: CASSQGWNTEAFF.

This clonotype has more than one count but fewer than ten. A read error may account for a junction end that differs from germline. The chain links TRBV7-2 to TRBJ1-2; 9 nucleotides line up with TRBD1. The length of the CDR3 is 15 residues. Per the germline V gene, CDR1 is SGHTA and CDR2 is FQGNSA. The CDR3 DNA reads TGTGCCAGCAGCTTAGGAGGGACAGGGCTCTATCGCTACACCTTC. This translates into CASSLGGTGLYRYTF.

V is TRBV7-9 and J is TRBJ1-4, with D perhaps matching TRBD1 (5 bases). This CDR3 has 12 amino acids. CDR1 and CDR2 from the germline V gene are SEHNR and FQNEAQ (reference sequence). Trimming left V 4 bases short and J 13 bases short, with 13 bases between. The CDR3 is CASSSVDRGLFF. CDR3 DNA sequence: TGTGCCAGCAGCTCGGTCGACAGAGGACTGTTTTTT.

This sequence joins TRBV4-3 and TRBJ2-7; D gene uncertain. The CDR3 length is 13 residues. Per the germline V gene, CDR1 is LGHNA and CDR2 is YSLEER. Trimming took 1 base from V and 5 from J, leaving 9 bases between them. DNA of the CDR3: TGCGCCAGCAGCCAAGGGGCAGCGAACGAGCAGTACTTC. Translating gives CASSQGAANEQYF.

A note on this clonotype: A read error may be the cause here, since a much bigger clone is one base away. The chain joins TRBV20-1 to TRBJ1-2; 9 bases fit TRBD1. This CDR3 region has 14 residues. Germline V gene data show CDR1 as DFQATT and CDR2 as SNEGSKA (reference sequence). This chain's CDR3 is CSARKGTGWDGDTF. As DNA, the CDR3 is TGCAGTGCTAGAAAAGGGACAGGGTGGGATGGCGACACCTTC.

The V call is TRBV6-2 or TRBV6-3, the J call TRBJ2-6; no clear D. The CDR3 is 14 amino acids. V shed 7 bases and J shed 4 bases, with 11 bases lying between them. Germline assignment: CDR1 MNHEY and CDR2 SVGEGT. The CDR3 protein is CASTAALGANVLTF. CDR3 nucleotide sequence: TGTGCCAGCACGGCGGCACTAGGGGCCAACGTCCTGACTTTC.

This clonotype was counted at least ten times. The CDR3 DNA sequence: TGTGCCAGCAGTAGGGGACAGTCCAATCAGCCCCAGCATTTT. Translated: CASSRGQSNQPQHF. J is TRBJ1-5 and V is TRBV12-3 or TRBV12-4; 7 bases fit TRBD1. The junction had 4 bases not matched to a gene; V was cut back by 5 bases and J by 3 bases. This CDR3 has 14 residues.

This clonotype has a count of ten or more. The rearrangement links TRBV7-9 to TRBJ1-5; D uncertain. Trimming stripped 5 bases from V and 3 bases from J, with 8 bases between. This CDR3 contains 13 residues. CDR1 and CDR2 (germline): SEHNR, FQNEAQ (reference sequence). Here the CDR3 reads CASSQDLNQPQHF. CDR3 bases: TGTGCCAGCAGCCAAGACCTCAATCAGCCCCAGCATTTT.

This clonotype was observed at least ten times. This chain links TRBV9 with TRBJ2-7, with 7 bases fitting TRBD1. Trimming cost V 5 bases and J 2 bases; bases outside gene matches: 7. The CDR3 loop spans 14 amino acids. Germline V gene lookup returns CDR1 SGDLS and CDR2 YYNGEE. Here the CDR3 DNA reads TGTGCCAGCAGTCCGGGACAGCCGGCCTACGAGCAGTACTTC. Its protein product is CASSPGQPAYEQYF.

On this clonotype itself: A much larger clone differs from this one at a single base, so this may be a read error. CDR3 in DNA: TGCAGCGTTGTTCCTCTTAAAAACAATGAGCAGATCTTC. Translated: CSVVPLKNNEQIF. The rearrangement uses TRBV29-1 and TRBJ2-1, with D unclear. Looked up from germline, CDR1 is SQVTM and CDR2 is ANQGSEA. The CDR3 contains 13 residues.

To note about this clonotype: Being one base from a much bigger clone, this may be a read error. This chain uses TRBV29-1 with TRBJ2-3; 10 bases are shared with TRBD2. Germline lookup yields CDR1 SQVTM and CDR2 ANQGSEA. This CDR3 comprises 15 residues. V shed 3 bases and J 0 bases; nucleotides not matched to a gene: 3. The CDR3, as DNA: TGCAGCGTTGACGAACTAGCGGGGAGCACAGATACGCAGTATTTT. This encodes CSVDELAGSTDTQYF.

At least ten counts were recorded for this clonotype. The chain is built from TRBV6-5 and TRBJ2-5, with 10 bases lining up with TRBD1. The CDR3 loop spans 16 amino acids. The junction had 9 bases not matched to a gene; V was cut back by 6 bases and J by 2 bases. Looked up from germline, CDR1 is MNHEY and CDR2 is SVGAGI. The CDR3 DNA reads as TGTGCCAGCAGCCGACTCAGGGACAGGGGTCAAGAGACCCAGTACTTC. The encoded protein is CASSRLRDRGQETQYF.

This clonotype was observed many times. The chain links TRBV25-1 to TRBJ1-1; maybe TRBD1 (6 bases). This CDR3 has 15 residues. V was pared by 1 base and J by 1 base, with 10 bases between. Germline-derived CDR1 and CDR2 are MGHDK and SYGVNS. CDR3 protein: CASSEWGGQNTEAFF. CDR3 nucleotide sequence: TGTGCCAGCAGTGAATGGGGGGGCCAGAACACTGAAGCTTTCTTT.

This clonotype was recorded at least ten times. CDR3 nucleotide sequence: TGTGCCAGCAGTCGAAGACCTCTCTCTGGAAACACCATATATTTT. Amino acids: CASSRRPLSGNTIYF. The chain is built from TRBV12-3 or TRBV12-4 and TRBJ1-3; unclear D gene. This CDR3 has 15 amino acids. V lost 5 bases to trimming and J lost 0 bases, with 11 bases between them.

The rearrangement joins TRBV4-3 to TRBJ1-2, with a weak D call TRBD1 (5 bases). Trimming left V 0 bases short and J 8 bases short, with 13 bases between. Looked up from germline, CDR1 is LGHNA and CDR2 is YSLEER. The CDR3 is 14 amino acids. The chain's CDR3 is CASSQDPAGRGYTF. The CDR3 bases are TGCGCCAGCAGCCAAGACCCGGCAGGGCGAGGCTACACCTTC.

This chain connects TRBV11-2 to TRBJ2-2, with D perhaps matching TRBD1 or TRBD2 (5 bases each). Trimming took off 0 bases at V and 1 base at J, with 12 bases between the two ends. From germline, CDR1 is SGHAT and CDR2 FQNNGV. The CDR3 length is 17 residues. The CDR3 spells CASSLERGAGNTGELFF. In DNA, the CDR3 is TGTGCCAGCAGCTTAGAGCGAGGGGCTGGGAACACCGGGGAGCTGTTTTTT.

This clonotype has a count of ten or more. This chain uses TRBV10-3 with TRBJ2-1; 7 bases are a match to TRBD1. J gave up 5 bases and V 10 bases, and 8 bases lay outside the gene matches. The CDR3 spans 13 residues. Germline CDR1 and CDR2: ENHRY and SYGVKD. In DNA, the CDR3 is TGTGCCACTATGGCCGGGACAGACAATGAGCAGTTCTTC. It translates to CATMAGTDNEQFF.

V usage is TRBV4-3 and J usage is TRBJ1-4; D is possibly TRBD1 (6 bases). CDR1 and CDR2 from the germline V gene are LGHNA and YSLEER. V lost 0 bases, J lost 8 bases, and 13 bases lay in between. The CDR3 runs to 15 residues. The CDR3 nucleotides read TGCGCCAGCAGCCAAGAAGGGGGGCGAGGAGAAAAACTGTTTTTT. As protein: CASSQEGGRGEKLFF.

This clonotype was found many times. The CDR3 DNA reads TGCAGTGCTAGAGCACCCAGGGGCAATCAGCCCCAGCATTTT. Translating it yields CSARAPRGNQPQHF. The rearrangement links TRBV20-1 to TRBJ1-5; the D gene is possibly TRBD1 (5 bases). Trimming left V 1 base short and J 2 bases short, with 9 bases between. CDR1 is DFQATT and CDR2 is SNEGSKA in the germline V gene (reference sequence). The CDR3 has 14 amino acids.

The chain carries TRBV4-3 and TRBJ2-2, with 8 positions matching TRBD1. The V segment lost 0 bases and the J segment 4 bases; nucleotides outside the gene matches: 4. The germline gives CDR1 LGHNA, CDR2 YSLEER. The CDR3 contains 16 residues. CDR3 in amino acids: CASSQDAGGLTGELFF. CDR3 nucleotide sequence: TGCGCCAGCAGCCAAGATGCAGGGGGCCTCACCGGGGAGCTGTTTTTT.

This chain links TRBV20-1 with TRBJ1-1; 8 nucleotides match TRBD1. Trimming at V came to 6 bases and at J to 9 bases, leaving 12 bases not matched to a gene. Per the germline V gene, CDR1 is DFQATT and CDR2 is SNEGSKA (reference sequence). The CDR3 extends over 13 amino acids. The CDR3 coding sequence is TGCAGTGCGCCAGGACAGGGACCACTGAAAGCTTTCTTT. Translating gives CSAPGQGPLKAFF.

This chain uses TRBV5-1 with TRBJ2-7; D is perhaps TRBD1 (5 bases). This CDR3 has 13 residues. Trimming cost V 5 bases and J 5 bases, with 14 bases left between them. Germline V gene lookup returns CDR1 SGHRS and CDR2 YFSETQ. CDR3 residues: CASSFDSGDEQYV. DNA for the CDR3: TGCGCCAGCAGTTTTGACAGTGGGGACGAGCAGTACGTC.

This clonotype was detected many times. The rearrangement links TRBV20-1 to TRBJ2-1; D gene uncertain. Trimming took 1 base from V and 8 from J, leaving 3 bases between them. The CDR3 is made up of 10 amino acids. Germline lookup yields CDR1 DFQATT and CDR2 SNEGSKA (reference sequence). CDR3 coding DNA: TGCAGTGCTAGAGGGCATGAGCAGTTCTTC. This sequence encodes CSARGHEQFF.

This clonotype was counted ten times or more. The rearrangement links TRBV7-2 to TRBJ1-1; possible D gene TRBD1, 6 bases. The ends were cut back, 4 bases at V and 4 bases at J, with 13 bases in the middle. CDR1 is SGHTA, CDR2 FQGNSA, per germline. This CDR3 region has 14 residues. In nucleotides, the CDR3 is TGTGCCAGCAGCTCGACAGGATGGGGCACTGAAGCTTTCTTT. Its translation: CASSSTGWGTEAFF.